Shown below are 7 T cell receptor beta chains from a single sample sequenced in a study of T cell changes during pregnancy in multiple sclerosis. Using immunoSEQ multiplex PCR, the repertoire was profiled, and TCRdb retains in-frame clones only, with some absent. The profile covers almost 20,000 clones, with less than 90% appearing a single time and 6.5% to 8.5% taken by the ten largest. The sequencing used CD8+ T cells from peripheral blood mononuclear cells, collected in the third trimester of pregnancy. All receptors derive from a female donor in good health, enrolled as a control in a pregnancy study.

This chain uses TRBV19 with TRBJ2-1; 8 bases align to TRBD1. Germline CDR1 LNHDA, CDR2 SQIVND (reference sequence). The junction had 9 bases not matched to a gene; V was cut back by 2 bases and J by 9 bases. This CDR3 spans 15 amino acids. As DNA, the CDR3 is TGTGCCAGTAGTATATACCGACAGGGGATAGGTGAGCAGTTCTTC. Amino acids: CASSIYRQGIGEQFF.

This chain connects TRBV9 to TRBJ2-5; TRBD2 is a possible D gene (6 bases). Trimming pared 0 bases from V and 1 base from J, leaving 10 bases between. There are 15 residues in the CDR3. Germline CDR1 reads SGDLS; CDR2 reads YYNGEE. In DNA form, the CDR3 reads TGTGCCAGCAGCGTAGGGACTACCCCCCAAGAGACCCAGTACTTC. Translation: CASSVGTTPQETQYF.

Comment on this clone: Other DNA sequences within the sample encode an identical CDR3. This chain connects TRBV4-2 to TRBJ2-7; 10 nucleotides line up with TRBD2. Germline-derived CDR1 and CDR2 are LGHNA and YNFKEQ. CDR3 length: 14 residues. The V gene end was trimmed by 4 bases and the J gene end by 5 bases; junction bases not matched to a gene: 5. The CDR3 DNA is TGTGCCAGCAGCCCTCGTCTAGCGGGAGACGAGCAGTACTTC. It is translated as CASSPRLAGDEQYF.

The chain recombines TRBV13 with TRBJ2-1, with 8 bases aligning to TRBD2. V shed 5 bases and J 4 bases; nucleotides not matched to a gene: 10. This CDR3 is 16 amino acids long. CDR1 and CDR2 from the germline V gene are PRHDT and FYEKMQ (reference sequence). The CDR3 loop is CASSPGGWELYNEQFF. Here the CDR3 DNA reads TGTGCCAGCAGCCCGGGGGGGTGGGAGCTTTACAATGAGCAGTTCTTC.

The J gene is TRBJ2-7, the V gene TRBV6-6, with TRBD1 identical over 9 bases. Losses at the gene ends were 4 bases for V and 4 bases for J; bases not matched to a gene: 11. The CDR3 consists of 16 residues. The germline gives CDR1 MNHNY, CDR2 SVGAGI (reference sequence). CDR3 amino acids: CASSFARDRDSYEQYF. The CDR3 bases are TGTGCCAGCAGTTTCGCCCGGGACAGGGATTCTTACGAGCAGTACTTC.

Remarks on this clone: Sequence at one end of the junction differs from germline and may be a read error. DNA for the CDR3: TGTGCCAGCGGCTTAGATGGGACAGACTATGGCTACACCTTC. Its translation: CASGLDGTDYGYTF. The chain uses TRBV7-9 and TRBJ1-2, with 7 bases that match TRBD1. The CDR3 sequence is 14 residues long. CDR1 SEHNR and CDR2 FQNEAQ come from the germline V gene (reference sequence).

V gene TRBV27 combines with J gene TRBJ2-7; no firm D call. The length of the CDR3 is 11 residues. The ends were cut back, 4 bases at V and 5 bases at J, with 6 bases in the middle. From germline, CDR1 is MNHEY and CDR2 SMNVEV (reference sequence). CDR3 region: CASSSSHEQYF. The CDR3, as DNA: TGTGCCAGCAGTTCTTCTCACGAGCAGTACTTC.